The text below deals with one T cell receptor (beta chain). These data come from a study of blood T cell repertoires in COVID-19. The wider study: PBMCs, B-cell-depleted T cells, or T cells were the source of the cDNA or gDNA that made up the material.

Sequenced by immunoSEQ multiplex PCR; TCRdb stores in-frame clones only, minus some. Of around 700,000 clones in the sample, around 90% were seen once. The sequence was collected from a woman between 18 and 30 years old with acute or convalescent COVID-19. What was sequenced was peripheral blood.

The DNA of the CDR3 is TGCAGTGCCCCGAACTATGGCTACACCTTC. Protein product: CSAPNYGYTF. The V gene is TRBV20-1, the J gene TRBJ1-2; no definite D call. CDR1 is DFQATT and CDR2 is SNEGSKA in the germline V gene (reference sequence). V lost 6 bases and J lost 2, with 4 bases in between. The CDR3 is 10 residues long.